The 9 T cell receptor beta chains given below trace back to one sample, sequenced in a study of prognosis after radiotherapy for stage I lung cancer. Template was genomic DNA; TCR beta CDR3 amplified in two multiplex PCR rounds. Initially, in first-round PCR, primers specific to each TRBV and TRBJ gene were used. TCRdb redid the calling of the multiplex PCR reads with MiXCR, one entry per CDR3 protein. Of 30,000 or so distinct CDR3 sequences listed, around 30% are singletons. The sequences come from PBMCs, collected before or after stereotactic body radiation therapy (not recorded which). These receptors were collected from a donor aged 50 or older with non-small cell lung cancer.

In its sample, this clonotype was seen many times. This sequence joins TRBV2 and TRBJ1-5; 10 bases match TRBD1. This CDR3 comprises 14 residues. Unmatched junction bases numbered 3, after V lost 4 bases and J lost 6 bases. Germline V gene data show CDR1 as SNHLY and CDR2 as FYNNEI. CDR3 sequence reads: CASSGDRGLQPQHF. The CDR3 bases are TGTGCCAGCAGTGGGGACAGGGGTCTTCAGCCCCAGCATTTT.

Ten or more counts support this clonotype. The chain combines TRBV27 with TRBJ2-5; weak D call: TRBD2 (6 bases). Trimming shortened V by 6 bases and J by 4 bases, and 21 bases separated the two germline ends. The germline gives CDR1 MNHEY, CDR2 SMNVEV (reference sequence). The CDR3 is made up of 16 amino acids. The CDR3 DNA is TGTGCCAGCAGCTATCTAGCGCCCCGGGGAAGAGAGACCCAGTACTTC. It translates to CASSYLAPRGRETQYF.

This clonotype has only a few counts. The rearrangement links TRBV6-1 to TRBJ1-1, with D uncertain. The CDR3 loop spans 14 amino acids. V lost 0 bases to trimming and J lost 3 bases, with 8 bases between them. CDR1 and CDR2 from the germline V gene are MNHNS and SASEGT. The CDR3: CASSEAEEYTEAFF. In DNA, the CDR3 is TGTGCCAGCAGTGAAGCGGAAGAATACACTGAAGCTTTCTTT.

This clonotype appeared a few times. A clone one base away is much larger, so this may be a read error. V usage is TRBV6-1 and J usage is TRBJ1-2; D is ambiguous. V dropped 7 bases and J dropped 6 bases, with 18 bases sitting between them. This CDR3 has 14 amino acids. Germline-derived CDR1 and CDR2 are MNHNS and SASEGT. The CDR3 sequence: CASTNSWGDHGYTF. The CDR3 DNA reads as TGTGCCAGCACCAATAGCTGGGGAGACCATGGCTACACCTTC.

About this clonotype itself: A far larger clone is just one base off, so this is likely a read error. The CDR3 does not end in the conserved phenylalanine or tryptophan, so this is likely a read error. This chain connects TRBV6-1 to TRBJ1-2, with TRBD1 matching over 8 bases. Germline loops: CDR1 MNHNS, CDR2 SASEGT. This CDR3 spans 15 amino acids. With 5 bases clipped from V and 7 bases from J, the junction kept 12 bases outside the gene matches. For the CDR3, the DNA is TGTGCCAGCAGTTACACGGACAGGGCGTTTCTTGGCTACACCCTC. Translating it yields CASSYTDRAFLGYTL.

The rearrangement links TRBV6-2 or TRBV6-3 to TRBJ1-5; 10 bases are shared with TRBD1. Germline V CDR1 and CDR2: MNHEY, SVGEGT. The CDR3 has 16 amino acids. The trim removed 8 bases at V and 4 bases at J, leaving 11 bases unmatched. This chain's CDR3 is CASLRDRGLENQPQHF. The CDR3 nucleotides read TGTGCCAGCCTTCGGGACAGGGGTTTGGAAAATCAGCCCCAGCATTTT.

The chain links TRBV19 to TRBJ1-2; the D gene is possibly TRBD1 (6 bases). The germline CDR1 and CDR2 sequences are LNHDA and SQIVND (reference sequence). V dropped 2 bases and J dropped 4 bases, with 14 bases sitting between them. The CDR3 totals 15 residues. In DNA, the CDR3 is TGTGCCAGTAGTATATCAGGGACATGGGGCTATGGCTACACCTTC. It encodes CASSISGTWGYGYTF.

This clonotype appeared many times. The chain's CDR3 is CASSVLAGVEQFF. The CDR3 coding sequence is TGTGCCAGCAGTGTGTTAGCGGGGGTTGAGCAGTTCTTC. The chain uses TRBV2 and TRBJ2-1; TRBD2 matches at 9 bases. The CDR3 is made up of 13 amino acids. Germline trimming cut 4 bases from V and 9 bases from J; bases unmatched to any gene: 4. Germline CDR1 is SNHLY and CDR2 is FYNNEI.

The chain employs TRBV28 and TRBJ1-3, with unresolved D. The ends were cut back, 6 bases at V and 4 bases at J, with 13 bases in the middle. In germline, CDR1 is MDHEN, CDR2 SYDVKM. The CDR3 is 14 amino acids. Here the CDR3 DNA reads TGTGCCAGCAGCCGTGGACCCGGAGGAAACACCATATATTTT. This codes for CASSRGPGGNTIYF.